These T cell receptor beta chains were read from a single sample in a study of blood T cell repertoires in COVID-19. Repertoires were generated with immunoSEQ multiplex PCR, while TCRdb's copy carries only in-frame clones and drops some. The sample has roughly 68,000 clones, 80% to 90% seen once. The sample comprised peripheral blood. All receptors derive from a woman in her sixties with COVID-19, enrolled during active disease. The conserved cysteine and the conserved F or W are not part of the CDR3 here. Each record gives: CDR3 length, J gene, V gene, CDR3 protein.

11 TRBJ1-6 TRBV7-2 ASSPQGESPLH
14 TRBJ1-2 TRBV28 ASRGKTGSLWYGYT
16 TRBJ2-5 TRBV7-2 ASSLYGQGPSLQETQY
11 TRBJ2-7 TRBV19 ASSSLLTYEQY
11 TRBJ1-2 TRBV5-5 ASSRQPTYGYT
14 TRBJ2-6 TRBV9 ASSVVGGSGANVLT
16 TRBJ2-1 TRBV7-6 ASSLLGLLATVGNEQF
13 TRBJ2-7 TRBV7-2 ASSLAGDSTYEQY
13 TRBJ2-2 TRBV5-1 ASSLAGGRTGELF
14 TRBJ2-2 TRBV7-8 ASSKGTSANTGELF
16 TRBJ2-3 TRBV7-2 ASSLFGSGSSFTDTQY
13 TRBJ1-5 TRBV20-1 SASFLGSEHQPQH
13 TRBJ2-2 TRBV11-3 ASSFQFSDTGELF
11 TRBJ1-4 TRBV2 ASSADRNEKLF
12 TRBJ1-2 TRBV9 ASSRRGDHYGYT
15 TRBJ2-2 TRBV24-1 ATSDPRTGWLTGELF
12 TRBJ2-6 TRBV6-5 ASIGGSGANVLT
16 TRBJ2-2 TRBV7-9 ASSPKAPSGGTGGELF
11 TRBJ1-2 TRBV24-1 ATSPAGDYGYT
10 TRBJ1-5 TRBV11-3 ASSSGVEPQH
14 TRBJ2-3 TRBV11-1 ASSWRGQGSTDTQY
12 TRBJ1-4 TRBV30 AWSPRQANEKLF
11 TRBJ2-7 TRBV5-1 ASSLAEDYEQY
13 TRBJ1-2 TRBV23-1 ASSQPQGEDYGYT
14 TRBJ2-5 TRBV5-1 ASSSLGQGVGETQY
18 TRBJ1-2 TRBV6-2/TRBV6-3 ASSYLVRAPNPTSNYGYT
11 TRBJ1-1 TRBV7-9 ASSVGTVGEAF
11 TRBJ1-1 TRBV7-2 ASSLAADTKAF
12 TRBJ1-1 TRBV27 ASSSGDYATEAF